The clone carrying this T cell receptor (beta chain) occurred many times. These data belong to a study of T cells in Graves' hyperthyroidism and ophthalmopathy. Researchers took RNA transcripts and amplified the TCR beta CDR3 regions from them. HTBI primers drove first-round RT-PCR of the TCR CDR3. TCRdb used MiXCR to reprocess the multiplex PCR reads, holding one entry per CDR3 protein. The sample consists of around 250,000 distinct CDR3 sequences, roughly 22% of them appearing once. The TCR was taken from a woman aged 35 to 49 with Graves' ophthalmopathy. The sequencing input was blood.

This chain's CDR3 is CASSYSSGAHYGYTF. In nucleotides, the CDR3 is TGTGCCAGCAGTTACTCGAGTGGGGCCCACTATGGCTACACCTTC. The chain combines TRBV6-5 with TRBJ1-2, with a possible D match to TRBD1 (5 bases). Trimming left V 0 bases short and J 3 bases short, with 11 bases between. The CDR3 runs to 15 residues. From germline, CDR1 is MNHEY and CDR2 SVGAGI.